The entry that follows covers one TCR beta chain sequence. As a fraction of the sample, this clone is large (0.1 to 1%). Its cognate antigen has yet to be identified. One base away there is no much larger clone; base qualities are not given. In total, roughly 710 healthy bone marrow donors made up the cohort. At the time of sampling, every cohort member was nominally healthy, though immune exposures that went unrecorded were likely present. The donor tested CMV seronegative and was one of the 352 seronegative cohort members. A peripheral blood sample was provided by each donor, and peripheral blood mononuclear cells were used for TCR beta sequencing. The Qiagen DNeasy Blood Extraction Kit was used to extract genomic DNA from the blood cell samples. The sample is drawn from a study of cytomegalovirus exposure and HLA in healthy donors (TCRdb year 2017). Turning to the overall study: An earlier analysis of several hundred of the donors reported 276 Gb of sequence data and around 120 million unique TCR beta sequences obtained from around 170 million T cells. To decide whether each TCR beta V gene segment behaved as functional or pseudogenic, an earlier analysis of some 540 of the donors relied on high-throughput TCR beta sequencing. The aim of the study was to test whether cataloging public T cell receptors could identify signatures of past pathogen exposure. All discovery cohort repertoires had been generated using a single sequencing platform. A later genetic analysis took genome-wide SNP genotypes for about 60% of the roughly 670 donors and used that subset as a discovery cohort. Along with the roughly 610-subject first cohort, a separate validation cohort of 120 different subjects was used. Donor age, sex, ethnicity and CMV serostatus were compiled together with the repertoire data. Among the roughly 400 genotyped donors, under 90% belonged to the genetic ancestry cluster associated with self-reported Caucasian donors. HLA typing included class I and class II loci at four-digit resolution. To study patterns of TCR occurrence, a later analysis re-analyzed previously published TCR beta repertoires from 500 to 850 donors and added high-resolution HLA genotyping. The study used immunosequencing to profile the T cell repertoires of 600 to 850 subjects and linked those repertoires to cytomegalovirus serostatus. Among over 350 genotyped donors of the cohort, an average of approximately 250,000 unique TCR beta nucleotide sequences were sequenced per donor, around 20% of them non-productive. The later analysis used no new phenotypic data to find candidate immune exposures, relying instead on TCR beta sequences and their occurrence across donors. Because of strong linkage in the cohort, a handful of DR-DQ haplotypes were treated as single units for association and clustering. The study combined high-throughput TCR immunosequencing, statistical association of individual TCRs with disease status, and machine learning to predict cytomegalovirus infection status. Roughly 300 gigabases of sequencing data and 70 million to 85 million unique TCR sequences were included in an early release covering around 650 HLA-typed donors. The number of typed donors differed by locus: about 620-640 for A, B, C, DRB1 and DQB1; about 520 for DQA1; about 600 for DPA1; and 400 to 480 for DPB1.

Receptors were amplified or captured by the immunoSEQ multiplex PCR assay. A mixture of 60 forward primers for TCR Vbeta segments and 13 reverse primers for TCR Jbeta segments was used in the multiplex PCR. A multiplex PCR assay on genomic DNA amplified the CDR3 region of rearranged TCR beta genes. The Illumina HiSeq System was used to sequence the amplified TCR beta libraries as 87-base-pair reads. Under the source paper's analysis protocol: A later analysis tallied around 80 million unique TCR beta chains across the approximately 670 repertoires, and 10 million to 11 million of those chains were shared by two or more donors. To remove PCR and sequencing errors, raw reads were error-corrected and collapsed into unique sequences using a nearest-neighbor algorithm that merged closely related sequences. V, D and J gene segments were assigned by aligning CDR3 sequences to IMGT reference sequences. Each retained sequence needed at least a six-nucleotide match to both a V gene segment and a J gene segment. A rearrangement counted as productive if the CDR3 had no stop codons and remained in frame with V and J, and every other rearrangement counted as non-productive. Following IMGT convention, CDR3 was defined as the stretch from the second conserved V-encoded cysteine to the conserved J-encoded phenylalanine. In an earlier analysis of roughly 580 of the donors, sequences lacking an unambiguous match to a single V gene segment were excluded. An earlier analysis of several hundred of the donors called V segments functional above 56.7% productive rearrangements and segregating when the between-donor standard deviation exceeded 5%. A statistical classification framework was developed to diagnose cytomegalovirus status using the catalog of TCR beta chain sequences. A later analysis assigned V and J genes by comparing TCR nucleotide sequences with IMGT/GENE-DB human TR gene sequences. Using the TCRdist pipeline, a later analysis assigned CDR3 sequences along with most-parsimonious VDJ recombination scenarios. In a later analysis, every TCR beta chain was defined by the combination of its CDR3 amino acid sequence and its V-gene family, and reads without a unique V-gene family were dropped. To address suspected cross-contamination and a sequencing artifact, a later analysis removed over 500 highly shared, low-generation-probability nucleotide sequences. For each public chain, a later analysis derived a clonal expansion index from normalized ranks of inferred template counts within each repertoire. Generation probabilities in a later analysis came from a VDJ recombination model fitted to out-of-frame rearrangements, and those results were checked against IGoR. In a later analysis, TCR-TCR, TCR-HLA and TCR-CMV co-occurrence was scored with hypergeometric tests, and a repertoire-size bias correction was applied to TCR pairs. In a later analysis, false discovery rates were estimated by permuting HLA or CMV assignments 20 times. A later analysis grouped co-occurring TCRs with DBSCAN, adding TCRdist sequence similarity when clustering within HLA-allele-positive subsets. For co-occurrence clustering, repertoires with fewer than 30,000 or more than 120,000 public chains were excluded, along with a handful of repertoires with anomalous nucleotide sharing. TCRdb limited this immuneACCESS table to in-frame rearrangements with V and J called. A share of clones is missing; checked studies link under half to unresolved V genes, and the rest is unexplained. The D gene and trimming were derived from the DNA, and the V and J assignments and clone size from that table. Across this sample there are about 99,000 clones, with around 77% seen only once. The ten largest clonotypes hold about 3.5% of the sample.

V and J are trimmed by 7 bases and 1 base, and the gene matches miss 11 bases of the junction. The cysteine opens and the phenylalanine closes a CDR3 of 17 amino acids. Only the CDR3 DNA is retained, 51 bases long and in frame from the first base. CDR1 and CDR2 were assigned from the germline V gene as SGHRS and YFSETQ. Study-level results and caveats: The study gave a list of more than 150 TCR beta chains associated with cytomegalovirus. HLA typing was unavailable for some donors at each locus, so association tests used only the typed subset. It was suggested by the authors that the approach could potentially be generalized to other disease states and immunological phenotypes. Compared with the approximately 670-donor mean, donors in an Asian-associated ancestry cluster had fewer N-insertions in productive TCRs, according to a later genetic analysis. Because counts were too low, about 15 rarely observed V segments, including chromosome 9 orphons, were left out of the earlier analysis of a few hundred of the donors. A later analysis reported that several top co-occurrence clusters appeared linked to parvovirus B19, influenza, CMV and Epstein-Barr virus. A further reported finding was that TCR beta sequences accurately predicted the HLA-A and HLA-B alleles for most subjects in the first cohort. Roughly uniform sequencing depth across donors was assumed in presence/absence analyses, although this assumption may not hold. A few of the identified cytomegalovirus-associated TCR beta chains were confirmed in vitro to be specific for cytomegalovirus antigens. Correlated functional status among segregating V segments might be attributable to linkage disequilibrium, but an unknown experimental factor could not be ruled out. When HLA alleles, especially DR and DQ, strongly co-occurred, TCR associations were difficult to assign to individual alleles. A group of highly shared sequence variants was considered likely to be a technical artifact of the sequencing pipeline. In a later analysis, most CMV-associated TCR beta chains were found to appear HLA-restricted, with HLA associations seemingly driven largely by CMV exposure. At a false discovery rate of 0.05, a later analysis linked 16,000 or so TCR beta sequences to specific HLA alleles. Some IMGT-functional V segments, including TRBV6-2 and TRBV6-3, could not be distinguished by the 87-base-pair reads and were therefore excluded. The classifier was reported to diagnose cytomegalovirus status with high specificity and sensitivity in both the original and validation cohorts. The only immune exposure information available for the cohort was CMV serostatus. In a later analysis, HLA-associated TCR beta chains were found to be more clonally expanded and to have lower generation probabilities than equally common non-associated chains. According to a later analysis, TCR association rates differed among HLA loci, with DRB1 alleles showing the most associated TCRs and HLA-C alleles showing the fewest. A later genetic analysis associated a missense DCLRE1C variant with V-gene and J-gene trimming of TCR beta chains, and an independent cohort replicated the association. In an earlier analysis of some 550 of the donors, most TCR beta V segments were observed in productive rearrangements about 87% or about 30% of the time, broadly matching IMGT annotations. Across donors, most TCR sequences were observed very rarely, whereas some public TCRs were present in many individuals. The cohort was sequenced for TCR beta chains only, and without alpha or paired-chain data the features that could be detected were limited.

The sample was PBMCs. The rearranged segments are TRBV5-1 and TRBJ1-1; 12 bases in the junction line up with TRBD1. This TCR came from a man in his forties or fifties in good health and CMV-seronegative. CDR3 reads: CASGPGDRGQKNTEAFF. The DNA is TGCGCCAGCGGGCCCGGGGACAGGGGGCAAAAGAACACTGAAGCTTTCTTT.